This TCR beta chain was found in a study of T cells after yellow fever vaccination (dated 2019 in TCRdb). Notes on the research overall: Staining for CD3, CD45RA, CCR7 and CD95 was used to sort memory subsets (EM, EMRA, CM and Tscm) on a BD FACS Aria III. Blood was drawn at multiple timepoints before and after primary and secondary immunization, with bulk PBMC replicates and cell subsets isolated. Libraries from fractions with low cell numbers were prepared with the SMART-Seq v4 Ultra Low Input RNA kit. To track T-cell clones before and after primary and booster YFV17D yellow fever vaccination, bulk TCR alpha and beta repertoires were sequenced longitudinally. Two healthy male donors, one aged 18 to 29 and one aged 30 to 40 years, made up the cohort. Memory subsets were sorted on days 0, 15 and 45 and at 18 months following primary vaccination, and on days 0, 15 and 45 following the 30-year booster.

The research as a whole found: Because the study included only two donors, the extent to which the findings can be generalized is limited. FACS-sorted repertoires could contain abundant contaminating clonotypes from the bulk population, so computational filtering was required. The secondary T-cell response was found to be weaker but faster than the primary response, with a peak reached on day 5 rather than on day 15. After the booster, most of the clones that had expanded following primary vaccination were detected again (approximately 96% of CD4 and 80% to 90% of CD8), which suggests that memory was broadly maintained. On day 0, almost all vaccine-responding clonotypes were found to be below detection in the sorted memory subsets. A small fraction of clonotypes appeared in both the CD4 and CD8 compartments, likely as a result of convergent recombination.

Comment on this clonotype: No base-level quality is on record; no much larger clone is a single base apart.

Sequences DFQATT (CDR1) and SNEGSKA (CDR2) are obtained from the germline V gene (reference sequence). From the cysteine through the phenylalanine, the CDR3 covers 15 amino acids. The kept DNA is CDR3 alone, 45 bases in frame from the first base. V is shortened by 0 bases, J by 6 bases, and the region joining them spans 14 bases. TCR cDNA was synthesized by 5'RACE template switching, which introduced a universal primer site and unique molecular identifiers. cDNA synthesis was primed from both the TCR alpha and TCR beta constant segments. Library amplification used two PCR steps, and the second PCR step added sample barcodes and sequencing adapters. Libraries were sequenced on Illumina HiSeq 2500 (2x100 bp) or NovaSeq (2x150 bp). The study's own analysis went as follows. Demultiplexing of reads and collapsing into UMI consensus sequences were performed with MIGEC, and V(D)J alignment was carried out with MiXCR. Using edgeR on replicate PBMC samples, clonotypes were called vaccine-responding if FDR was below 0.01 and the log2 fold change was above 5 up to day 15. Bulk clonotypes were assigned CD4 or CD8 identity according to which sequenced CD4 or CD8 repertoire held them at higher abundance. To estimate how each clone was distributed across memory phenotypes, clonotype frequencies in memory subsets were weighted by the numbers of FACS-sorted cells. In TCRdb, the public reads were trimmed at Q25 with fastp and aligned with MiXCR, with productive beta chains retained. For every CDR3 protein sequence, its rows merge into one entry that carries the most common genes and DNA. V and J calls and clone size were set by TCRdb, not the authors. The sample profile shows over 35,000 distinct CDR3 sequences; about 6.3% of them were found once. The ten largest account for about 10% of the sample.

The sample's treatment or condition label, in plain terms: live attenuated yellow fever vaccine strain. PBMCs were isolated from peripheral blood using a standard Ficoll-Paque protocol. For sorted memory subsets, RNA extraction was done with the RNeasy Micro Kit. The sequence came from a man younger than 40 who received the YFV17D yellow fever vaccine. The sample in question was PBMCs, either bulk or a sorted T-cell subset (CD4+, CD8+, memory, or dextramer-sorted; not recorded which), obtained 45 days after the yellow fever booster vaccination. In this chain, TRBV20-1 is recombined with TRBJ1-4, with TRBD1 as a weak D call on 5 bases. Read as DNA, the sequence is TGCAGTGCTAGAGATGCCCGAATAGGGGATGAAAAACTGTTTTTT. It codes for CSARDARIGDEKLFF.